This record covers a single TCR beta chain. Antigen unknown. The sample originates from a study of brain T cells in children with intractable seizures. Study-wide results and caveats: Absence of clones before surgery may stem from lower sequencing depth.

Produced via immunoSEQ multiplex PCR; TCRdb's table is partial and in-frame only. The top ten clones hold 5.5% to 7% of a sample with tens of thousands of clones, about nine tenths of them seen once. Surgery cases with the highest brain T cell transcript signatures were chosen for sequencing. Before surgery, patients took at least one anti-epileptic drug. Sequenced here: peripheral blood, sampled at surgery. The receptor was isolated from a girl aged 2 to 10 with tuberous sclerosis and intractable seizures.

The CDR3 reads CASSVDPSGGNYNEQFF. For the CDR3, the DNA is TGTGCCAGCAGCGTAGATCCTAGCGGGGGAAATTACAATGAGCAGTTCTTC. This rearrangement joins TRBV9 to TRBJ2-1, with TRBD2 identical over 10 bases. The CDR3 runs 17 residues. With 0 bases clipped from V and 4 bases from J, the junction kept 7 bases outside the gene matches. Germline V CDR1 and CDR2: SGDLS, YYNGEE.